The rows below give T cell receptor beta chains drawn from one sample of a study of CD8 T cells in acute hepatitis C reinfection. Generated by immunoSEQ multiplex PCR, the TCRdb table keeps only in-frame clones and is missing some. The sample lists around 36,000 clones; approximately 85% were seen once. What was sequenced was naive CD8+ T cells from PBMCs. The source of these receptors is a young woman who spontaneously cleared hepatitis C infection. CDR3s include the opening cysteine and the closing phenylalanine or tryptophan. Fields, in order: J gene, D gene, V gene, clone size, CDR3 DNA, CDR3 protein. D genes are given only for firm matches. Clone size, where shown, is once, few, many, or a class for clones that have expanded.

>TRBJ2-2|.|TRBV9|.
TGTGCCACCGACAGAGGGTCGAACACCGGGGAGCTGTTTTTT
CATDRGSNTGELFF
>TRBJ1-2|.|TRBV5-6|.
TGTGCCAGCAGCAGCGGACAATACTATGGCTACACCTTC
CASSSGQYYGYTF
>TRBJ1-1|.|TRBV6-6|.
TGTGCCAGCATCGGGGTTAGTGAAGCTTTCTTT
CASIGVSEAFF
>TRBJ2-2|TRBD2|TRBV27|.
TGTGCCAGCACCCCTCACGCGGGAGGGACTGGGGAGCTGTTTTTT
CASTPHAGGTGELFF
>TRBJ2-7|.|TRBV7-3|few
TGTGCCAGCAGCCCCGGACTGAACTCCTACGAGCAGTACTTC
CASSPGLNSYEQYF
>TRBJ2-5|TRBD2|TRBV7-9|once
TGTGCCAGCAGCTTACGTCTAGCGGCCCAAGAGACCCAGTACTTC
CASSLRLAAQETQYF
>TRBJ1-5|.|TRBV4-1|.
TGCGCCAGCAGCCTCCGTACCGATCAGCCCCAGCATTTT
CASSLRTDQPQHF
>TRBJ2-3|.|TRBV19|.
TGTGCCAGTAGTAGCTGGGACTCCCCGGGGGTCATCTCAGATACGCAGTATTTT
CASSSWDSPGVISDTQYF
>TRBJ2-3|TRBD2|TRBV4-2|.
TGTGCCAGCAGCCAGCGGGAGGGGGTCGCAGATACGCAGTATTTT
CASSQREGVADTQYF
>TRBJ2-7|TRBD2|TRBV4-1|.
TGCGCCAGCGCCCCCTTAGCGGGAGGGCCATACGAGCAGTACTTC
CASAPLAGGPYEQYF
>TRBJ2-2|.|TRBV6-6|.
TGTGCCAGCAGTTATGTGCAGAGCCCCGGGGAGCTGTTTTTT
CASSYVQSPGELFF
>TRBJ2-1|.|TRBV27|.
TGTGCCAGCAGTTTATTATGGGGGGCAGGCGAGCAGTTCTTC
CASSLLWGAGEQFF
>TRBJ1-1|.|TRBV5-6|.
TGTGCCAGCAGCTGGGACCCAGGCCGTGAAGCTTTCTTT
CASSWDPGREAFF
>TRBJ2-2|TRBD2|TRBV5-1|.
TGCGCCAGCAGCTTGGCCAGACTAGCGGGAGGAACCGGGGAGCTGTTTTTT
CASSLARLAGGTGELFF
>TRBJ1-2|TRBD1|TRBV19|.
TGTGCCAGTAGTATTGTGCAGGGGGCGAACTATGGCTACACCTTC
CASSIVQGANYGYTF
>TRBJ2-7|.|TRBV6-5|.
TGTGCCAGCAGTTACGAACAGCGGCGGGGCTACGAGCAGTACTTC
CASSYEQRRGYEQYF
>TRBJ2-5|.|TRBV27|.
TGTGCCAGCACCTCCAGGGGAGTGGAGACCCAGTACTTC
CASTSRGVETQYF
>TRBJ2-4|.|TRBV19|.
TGTGCCAGTAGTACCCCCTGGAAGGACAAAAACATTCAGTACTTC
CASSTPWKDKNIQYF
>TRBJ2-7|.|TRBV7-6|.
TGTGCCAGCAGCCCCACCAGTTCTACCTACGAGCAGTACTTC
CASSPTSSTYEQYF
>TRBJ2-7|.|TRBV5-1|few
TGCGCCAGCAGCTTTGGTTACGAGCAGTACTTC
CASSFGYEQYF
>TRBJ2-4|TRBD2|TRBV6-5|.
TGTGCCAGCAGCCCAGGACTAGCGGGAAACATTCAGTACTTC
CASSPGLAGNIQYF
>TRBJ2-2|TRBD2|TRBV4-1|.
TGCGCCAGCAGAAGTATCGGGGGGGGACTAGCTGAGAACACCGGGGAGCTGTTTTTT
CASRSIGGGLAENTGELFF
>TRBJ2-5|.|TRBV27|.
TGTGCCAGCAGTTTAGGTTATGAGGGCCCGACTCAAGAGACCCAGTACTTC
CASSLGYEGPTQETQYF
>TRBJ2-7|.|TRBV7-8|once
TGTGCCAGCAGCGCGCACCGGGGCCCGGCCCCCTACGAGCAGTACTTC
CASSAHRGPAPYEQYF
>TRBJ2-1|TRBD1|TRBV6-1|once
TGTGCCAGCAGTGATTTGGGACAGAAAAAAAACAATGAGCAGTTCTTC
CASSDLGQKKNNEQFF
>TRBJ2-1|TRBD2|TRBV13|once
TGTGCCAGCAGCATTTCACTAGCGGGATATAGGGACAATGAGCAGTTCTTC
CASSISLAGYRDNEQFF
>TRBJ1-2|.|TRBV11-2|.
TGTGCCAGCAGCTTCGCGGGTTCCGGGGCGGCGGGCTACACCTTC
CASSFAGSGAAGYTF
>TRBJ2-7|.|TRBV27|.
TGTGCCAGCAGCAAATGGGGTTCCTACGAGCAGTACTTC
CASSKWGSYEQYF
>TRBJ2-1|TRBD2|TRBV18|.
TGTGCCAGCTCACTTTGGACTAGCGGGAGCAGAGAGGGTGAGCAGTTCTTC
CASSLWTSGSREGEQFF
>TRBJ1-4|.|TRBV11-2|.
TGTGCCAGCAGCTTATGGAATAGGGCAGGTGAAAAACTGTTTTTT
CASSLWNRAGEKLFF
>TRBJ1-5|.|TRBV6-5|.
TGTGCCAGCAGTTCCCTCGGGGGAAATCAGCCCCAGCATTTT
CASSSLGGNQPQHF
>TRBJ1-1|.|TRBV7-3|.
TGTGCCAGCAGCTTAATGGGGGACACTGAAGCTTTCTTT
CASSLMGDTEAFF
>TRBJ2-7|.|TRBV27|few
TGTGCCAGCAGTTACGGGACGGCCTTCTACGAGCAGTACTTC
CASSYGTAFYEQYF
>TRBJ2-7|.|TRBV10-3|.
TGTGCCATCAGTGAAGGACAGAAATCCTACGAGCAGTACTTC
CAISEGQKSYEQYF
>TRBJ2-1|.|TRBV5-1|.
TGCGCCAGCAGCGGAGGTGGGGATACTGCCTACAATGAGCAGTTCTTC
CASSGGGDTAYNEQFF
>TRBJ2-1|TRBD2|TRBV4-1|.
TGCGCCAGCAGCCAGAAAGCTCCCGATGTTAGCGGGGACAATGAGCAGTTCTTC
CASSQKAPDVSGDNEQFF
>TRBJ2-7|.|TRBV27|once
TGTGCCAGCAGTGAGATCGCACAGGGACGGGCCCCCTACGAGCAGTACTTC
CASSEIAQGRAPYEQYF
>TRBJ2-1|.|TRBV7-9|.
TGTGCCAGCAGCCATAGCATATTTGGAGAGGGCTCCTACAATGAGCAGTTCTTC
CASSHSIFGEGSYNEQFF
>TRBJ1-2|.|TRBV20-1|.
TGCAGTGCTCGAGACAACTATGGCTACACCTTC
CSARDNYGYTF
>TRBJ2-7|.|TRBV27|.
TGTGCCAGCAGTTCTCATCCTGGACTAACCGCTACCGAGCAGTACTTC
CASSSHPGLTATEQYF
>TRBJ2-1|.|TRBV13|.
TGTGCCAGCAGCCCGGGCAGGGGGAGGTCCTACAATGAGCAGTTCTTC
CASSPGRGRSYNEQFF
>TRBJ2-2|.|TRBV5-4|.
TGTGCCAGCGTGGTTAACGACACCGGGGAGCTGTTTTTT
CASVVNDTGELFF
>TRBJ2-1|TRBD2|TRBV2|.
TGTGCCAGCATTCTGACTAGCGAAAATGAGCAGTTCTTC
CASILTSENEQFF
>TRBJ2-5|.|TRBV9|.
TGTGCCAGCAGCCCCTGGTGGGGGGCCCAAGAGACCCAGTACTTC
CASSPWWGAQETQYF
>TRBJ1-1|.|TRBV30|.
TGTGCCTGGAGCGCAGGGGTAAACACTGAAGCTTTCTTT
CAWSAGVNTEAFF
>TRBJ1-2|.|TRBV25-1|.
TGTGCCAGCAGTGAATATGGGGACAAGGAGTGGGGCTACACCTTC
CASSEYGDKEWGYTF
>TRBJ2-7|.|TRBV27|.
TGTGCCAGCAGTTTTTTGGGGGGAGCCCCTAACGAGCAGTACTTC
CASSFLGGAPNEQYF
>TRBJ1-1|.|TRBV5-1|.
TGCGCCAGCAGCTTGGGGGGGAACACTGAAGCTTTCTTT
CASSLGGNTEAFF
>TRBJ2-7|.|TRBV27|once
TGTGCCAGCCGAGGTATCCAGGGCGAGCAGTACTTC
CASRGIQGEQYF
>TRBJ1-3|TRBD1|TRBV10-3|few
TGTGCCATCAAGGGACAGGGGCCAACGAGCTCTGGAAACACCATATATTTT
CAIKGQGPTSSGNTIYF
>TRBJ2-7|.|TRBV27|.
TGTGCCAGCAGTCTAAATCCCTTTTTTGAGCAGTACTTC
CASSLNPFFEQYF
>TRBJ2-2|.|TRBV27|.
TGTGCCAGCAGTTTAGCGGACGGGGAGCTGTTTTTT
CASSLADGELFF
>TRBJ1-2|TRBD1|TRBV4-2|.
TGTGCCAGCAGCCAAGATGAGACAGGGGGATTATATGGCTACACCTTC
CASSQDETGGLYGYTF
>TRBJ1-2|TRBD1|TRBV15|once
TGTGCCACCAGCGGGGACAGGGCTGATTATGGCTACACCTTC
CATSGDRADYGYTF